Following are 32 T cell receptor beta chains from one sample sequenced in a study of blood T cell repertoires in COVID-19. Assay: immunoSEQ multiplex PCR; the TCRdb copy retains only in-frame clones and omits some. The sample has 200,000 to 300,000 clones, approximately 88% seen once. The sample consisted of PBMCs or T cells enriched from blood (not recorded which). The receptors stem from a woman aged 40 to 50 with acute COVID-19.

This clone was detected only a few times. This same CDR3 is encoded by further DNA sequences in the sample. V and J are TRBV7-9 and TRBJ2-3, with 10 bases matching TRBD2. From germline, CDR1 is SEHNR and CDR2 FQNEAQ (reference sequence). The V and J ends lost 3 bases and 1 base, in that order; junction bases with no gene match: 4. The CDR3 spans 16 residues. This CDR3 reads CASSLAGTSGTDTQYF. DNA for the CDR3: TGTGCCAGCAGCTTGGCCGGGACTAGCGGCACAGATACGCAGTATTTT.

The V and J genes are TRBV25-1 and TRBJ1-4; 7 positions agree with TRBD1. CDR3 length equals 14 residues. Per germline, CDR1 MGHDK and CDR2 SYGVNS. With V trimmed by 7 bases and J by 4 bases, 6 bases remained unmatched. The CDR3 bases are TGTGCCAGCACCGATAGGGACAGTAATGAAAAACTGTTTTTT. Its translation is CASTDRDSNEKLFF.

This chain uses TRBV11-2 with TRBJ1-4; a weak D match, TRBD1 (6 bases). The V and J ends lost 0 bases and 12 bases respectively, with 17 bases between them. Germline V gene data show CDR1 as SGHAT and CDR2 as FQNNGV. The CDR3 loop spans 15 amino acids. The CDR3 spells CASSLDGQPQHELFF. The CDR3 DNA reads as TGTGCCAGCAGCTTAGATGGACAGCCGCAACATGAACTGTTTTTT.

The chain is built from TRBV7-2 and TRBJ2-7; D may be TRBD2 (6 bases). The germline V gene has CDR1 SGHTA and CDR2 FQGNSA. The CDR3 loop spans 16 amino acids. The V and J ends lost 1 base and 0 bases respectively, with 13 bases between them. The CDR3 is CASSLVGGASSYEQYF. The CDR3 DNA is TGTGCCAGCAGCTTAGTGGGCGGGGCGAGCTCCTACGAGCAGTACTTC.

Only one count was recorded for this clone. The CDR3 spells CASSLGSRSNTEAFF. The CDR3 DNA is TGTGCCAGCAGCTTAGGTTCCAGGTCGAACACTGAAGCTTTCTTT. The chain couples TRBV7-2 to TRBJ1-1; D uncertain. The germline V gene encodes CDR1 SGHTA and CDR2 FQGNSA. V dropped 1 base and J dropped 1 base, with 10 bases sitting between them. CDR3 size: 15 residues.

V gene TRBV27 combines with J gene TRBJ2-7; the D gene is possibly TRBD2 (6 bases). Trimming cost V 8 bases and J 7 bases, with 15 bases left between them. The CDR3 is made up of 12 amino acids. The germline V gene encodes CDR1 MNHEY and CDR2 SMNVEV (reference sequence). The CDR3 here is CASSSGGREQYV. The CDR3 nucleotides are TGTGCCAGCTCTTCCGGGGGTCGTGAGCAGTACGTC.

J is TRBJ1-2 and V is TRBV19, with D maybe TRBD1 (5 bases). Per germline, CDR1 LNHDA and CDR2 SQIVND (reference sequence). V lost 5 bases and J lost 9, with 19 bases in between. The CDR3 length is 14 residues. This CDR3 is CASSALRAGHSYTF. The CDR3 DNA follows: TGTGCCAGTAGTGCCCTCCGGGCCGGACATAGCTACACCTTC.

The sample holds one count of this clone. The gene calls are TRBV4-3 and TRBJ2-1, with 8 nucleotides matching TRBD2. The CDR3 covers 16 residues. J gave up 3 bases and V 1 base, and 5 bases lay outside the gene matches. CDR1 is LGHNA, CDR2 YSLEER, per germline. The CDR3 region has the DNA TGCGCCAGCAGCCAAGTCAGCGGGGGACACTACAATGAGCAGTTCTTC. This encodes CASSQVSGGHYNEQFF.

This clone appeared a single time. J is TRBJ1-4 and V is TRBV5-4; 9 positions match TRBD1. This CDR3 is 20 amino acids long. Germline loops: CDR1 SGHNT, CDR2 YYREEE (reference sequence). V dropped 5 bases and J dropped 7; count of bases not matched to a gene: 24. CDR3 in DNA: TGTGCCAGCAGGCTACCGGCGCCGACCGACAGGGGGGTTCAAAGTGAAAAACTGTTTTTT. This encodes CASRLPAPTDRGVQSEKLFF.

The chain carries TRBV29-1 and TRBJ2-3; weak D call: TRBD2 (6 bases). The CDR3 extends over 12 amino acids. Germline-derived CDR1 and CDR2 are SQVTM and ANQGSEA. Trimming took 3 bases from V and 4 from J, leaving 8 bases between them. CDR3 region: CSVESSADTQYF. CDR3 nucleotides: TGCAGCGTTGAGTCTAGCGCAGATACGCAGTATTTT.

This clone appeared a few times. The chain employs TRBV5-1 and TRBJ1-1; D remains ambiguous. CDR1 SGHRS and CDR2 YFSETQ come from the germline V gene. V was clipped by 0 bases and J by 6 bases, with 9 bases between them. This CDR3 is built from 13 residues. This CDR3 reads CASSLGRESEAFF. For the CDR3, the DNA is TGCGCCAGCAGCTTGGGTCGCGAATCTGAAGCTTTCTTT.

This clone is a singleton in its sample. V is TRBV6-5 and J is TRBJ2-7, with 12 positions matching TRBD2. Germline V gene sequence: CDR1 MNHEY, CDR2 SVGAGI. The CDR3 loop spans 15 amino acids. V gave up 8 bases and J gave up 4 bases; unmatched junction bases: 9. Here the CDR3 reads CASSDRTSGTYEQYV. The CDR3 DNA sequence: TGTGCCAGCTCAGATCGGACTAGCGGGACTTACGAGCAGTACGTC.

V usage is TRBV2 and J usage is TRBJ2-4, with 8 bases lining up with TRBD1. From germline, CDR1 is SNHLY and CDR2 FYNNEI. V trimming: 6 bases; J trimming: 0 bases; junction bases outside the gene matches: 7. This CDR3 has 16 residues. The CDR3 nucleotides read TGTGCCAGCAGGGGGAGACAGGGGTTAGCCAAAAACATTCAGTACTTC. Translating it yields CASRGRQGLAKNIQYF.

V usage is TRBV5-4 and J usage is TRBJ2-2; TRBD2 matches at 16 bases. The ends lost 4 bases at V and 8 bases at J; junction bases unmatched: 11. Per the germline V gene, CDR1 is SGHNT and CDR2 is YYREEE (reference sequence). The CDR3 spans 18 residues. CDR3 loop: CASSPPGLAGGPVGELFF. The CDR3 DNA reads as TGTGCCAGCAGCCCACCGGGACTAGCGGGGGGGCCGGTTGGGGAGCTGTTTTTT.

The chain is built from TRBV18 and TRBJ2-3, with 11 bases matching TRBD2. The J segment lost 0 bases and the V segment lost 4 bases, leaving 9 bases of the junction unmatched. Germline V lookup: CDR1 KGHSH, CDR2 LQKENI. CDR3 size: 18 residues. CDR3 amino acids: CASSLTSGTPQSTDTQYF. The CDR3 DNA reads TGTGCCAGCTCACTGACTAGCGGGACGCCCCAAAGCACAGATACGCAGTATTTT.

This clone appeared a single time. The V call is TRBV6-2 or TRBV6-3, the J call TRBJ1-5; TRBD1 agrees at 7 bases. With 4 bases clipped from V and 3 bases from J, the junction kept 9 bases outside the gene matches. The CDR3 covers 16 residues. CDR1 and CDR2 (germline): MNHEY, SVGEGT. CDR3 residues: CASSFQRQGVNQPQHF. In DNA, the CDR3 is TGTGCCAGCAGTTTCCAAAGACAGGGTGTCAATCAGCCCCAGCATTTT.

The V gene is TRBV5-1, the J gene TRBJ1-6; possible D gene TRBD1, 6 bases. The V end was cut by 2 bases, the J end by 6 bases, with 12 bases between. This CDR3 spans 15 amino acids. CDR1 and CDR2 (germline): SGHRS, YFSETQ. This CDR3 reads CASSLEGQVNSPLHF. The CDR3 DNA is TGCGCCAGCAGCTTAGAGGGACAAGTTAATTCACCCCTCCACTTT. Using reference TRBV5-1 and TRBJ1-6 for the parts outside the CDR3, the full variable domain is KAGVTQTPRYLIKTRGQQVTLSCSPISGHRSVSWYQQTPGQGLQFLFEYFSETQRNKGNFPGRFSGRQFSNSRSEMNVSTLELGDSALYLCASSLEGQVNSPLHFGNGTRLTVT.

The rearrangement links TRBV7-2 to TRBJ1-5, with D unresolved. With 5 bases removed from V and 6 bases from J, the gap between germline ends came to 11 bases. CDR3 length: 13 residues. Germline assignment: CDR1 SGHTA and CDR2 FQGNSA. The chain's CDR3 is CASSIARGQPQHF. The CDR3 nucleotides read TGTGCCAGCAGCATCGCGCGTGGTCAGCCCCAGCATTTT. Full variable domain (remainder filled in from reference TRBV7-2 and TRBJ1-5): GAGVSQSPSNKVTEKGKDVELRCDPISGHTALYWYRQSLGQGLEFLIYFQGNSAPDKSGLPSDRFSAERTGGSVSTLTIQRTQQEDSAVYLCASSIARGQPQHFGDGTRLSIL.

This clone appeared a few times. This sequence joins TRBV27 and TRBJ1-3; maybe TRBD1 (5 bases). V was trimmed by 6 bases and J by 0 bases, leaving 18 bases between them. The germline V gene encodes CDR1 MNHEY and CDR2 SMNVEV (reference sequence). The CDR3 spans 17 residues. The CDR3 region is CASRGWGDPLSGNTIYF. Here the CDR3 DNA reads TGTGCCAGCAGGGGGTGGGGCGACCCCCTCTCTGGAAACACCATATATTTT.

The CDR3 nucleotides read TGTGCCAGCAGCCAAGATGGCAGGGCTGGGGCCAACGTCCTGACTTTC. Encoded protein: CASSQDGRAGANVLTF. V and J are TRBV14 and TRBJ2-6; a weak D match, TRBD1 (5 bases). Germline CDR1 reads SGHDN; CDR2 reads FVKESK. The CDR3 is 16 residues long. The V end was cut by 0 bases, the J end by 2 bases, with 8 bases between.

The V and J genes are TRBV5-1 and TRBJ1-1, with TRBD1 matching 8 bases. Per the germline V gene, CDR1 is SGHRS and CDR2 is YFSETQ. This CDR3 is 14 amino acids long. J lost 4 bases, V lost 5 bases, and 7 bases had no gene match. DNA of the CDR3: TGCGCCAGCAGTGGACAGGGCGGTTCCACTGAAGCTTTCTTT. Translating it yields CASSGQGGSTEAFF.

This clone occurred once. This chain joins TRBV4-1 and TRBJ1-2; D might be TRBD1 (5 bases). Germline V gives CDR1 MGHRA, CDR2 YSYEKL. This CDR3 is 18 amino acids long. Trimming shortened V by 2 bases and J by 1 base, and 20 bases separated the two germline ends. CDR3 protein: CASSQPSLRVPGNYGYTF. DNA of the CDR3: TGCGCCAGCAGCCAACCATCCCTCAGGGTTCCCGGTAACTATGGCTACACCTTC.

The chain is built from TRBV5-1 and TRBJ2-7; 11 bases map to TRBD2. CDR1 and CDR2 (germline): SGHRS, YFSETQ. The V gene end was trimmed by 2 bases and the J gene end by 3 bases; junction bases not matched to a gene: 4. The CDR3 has 15 amino acids. CDR3 coding DNA: TGCGCCAGCAGCTTCCTAGCGGGGGGACTCTACGAGCAGTACTTC. Translated: CASSFLAGGLYEQYF.

This chain joins TRBV2 and TRBJ2-1, with 7 bases that match TRBD2. Germline V gene lookup returns CDR1 SNHLY and CDR2 FYNNEI. The CDR3 has 15 amino acids. V dropped 3 bases and J dropped 11; count of bases not matched to a gene: 13. CDR3 DNA sequence: TGTGCCAGCAGTGAGGAAGTAGCGGGCTCTAATCAGCAGTTCTTC. Translation: CASSEEVAGSNQQFF.

A remark on this clone: Within the sample, other DNA sequences also encode this same CDR3. The chain couples TRBV5-1 to TRBJ1-2, with a possible D match to TRBD1 (5 bases). The V gene lost 0 bases and the J gene lost 3 bases, with 12 bases spanning the gap. Per the germline V gene, CDR1 is SGHRS and CDR2 is YFSETQ. The length of the CDR3 is 15 residues. CDR3 nucleotide sequence: TGCGCCAGCAGCTTGGGAGGCGGGGGTGACTATGGCTACACCTTC. Protein sequence: CASSLGGGGDYGYTF.

The chain has TRBV15 and TRBJ2-1; 8 bases align to TRBD2. With V trimmed by 3 bases and J by 1 base, 14 bases remained unmatched. Germline V gene lookup returns CDR1 LNHNV and CDR2 YYDKDF (reference sequence). The CDR3 totals 19 residues. CDR3 in amino acids: CATSSPRGAGEWSYNEQFF. CDR3 DNA sequence: TGTGCCACCAGCAGCCCGAGGGGAGCGGGGGAGTGGTCCTACAATGAGCAGTTCTTC. Using reference TRBV15 and TRBJ2-1 for the parts outside the CDR3, the full variable domain is DAMVIQNPRYQVTQFGKPVTLSCSQTLNHNVMYWYQQKSSQAPKLLFHYYDKDFNNEADTPDNFQSRRPNTSFCFLDIRSPGLGDTAMYLCATSSPRGAGEWSYNEQFFGPGTRLTVL.

The chain has TRBV4-3 and TRBJ1-1; 8 bases are a match to TRBD1. V lost 0 bases to trimming and J lost 1 base; unmatched junction nucleotides: 10. The length of the CDR3 is 18 residues. In germline, CDR1 is LGHNA, CDR2 YSLEER. Here the CDR3 reads CASSQDYYPGGANTEAFF. The DNA of the CDR3 is TGCGCCAGCAGCCAAGATTATTACCCAGGGGGCGCGAACACTGAAGCTTTCTTT.

V gene TRBV10-3 combines with J gene TRBJ2-7, with 8 bases aligning to TRBD2. Germline CDR1 reads ENHRY; CDR2 reads SYGVKD. There are 14 residues in the CDR3. The junction had 4 bases not matched to a gene; V was cut back by 6 bases and J by 0 bases. The CDR3 DNA reads as TGTGCCATCAGCTTAGCGGGGAGCTCCTACGAGCAGTACTTC. It codes for CAISLAGSSYEQYF.

V is TRBV27 and J is TRBJ2-1; 9 bases are a match to TRBD1. The CDR3 length is 15 residues. Per the germline V gene, CDR1 is MNHEY and CDR2 is SMNVEV (reference sequence). Trimming removed 6 bases from V and 4 bases from J; junction bases left unmatched: 7. The CDR3 DNA sequence: TGTGCCAGCAGCCCACGGACAGGGGCGTACAATGAGCAGTTCTTC. It codes for CASSPRTGAYNEQFF.

This rearrangement joins TRBV7-9 to TRBJ1-3; TRBD1 is a possible D gene (6 bases). This CDR3 contains 12 residues. The germline CDR1 and CDR2 sequences are SEHNR and FQNEAQ (reference sequence). Between the trimmed V and J ends, which lost 7 bases and 6 bases, there was a span of 10 bases. CDR3 bases: TGTGCCAGCAACAGGGTGGAAAACACCATATATTTT. Protein sequence: CASNRVENTIYF.

The rearrangement links TRBV7-2 to TRBJ1-2; D perhaps matches TRBD1 (6 bases). There are 16 residues in the CDR3. Trimming cost V 1 base and J 2 bases, with 14 bases left between them. Germline V lookup: CDR1 SGHTA, CDR2 FQGNSA. The CDR3: CASSLDRVDRNYGYTF. The CDR3 DNA reads TGTGCCAGCAGCTTAGACAGGGTAGATCGCAACTATGGCTACACCTTC.

The V and J genes are TRBV19 and TRBJ1-5; a possible D gene is TRBD1 (6 bases). The germline V and J ends were trimmed by 6 bases and 8 bases, with 17 bases remaining between them. From germline, CDR1 is LNHDA and CDR2 SQIVND (reference sequence). The CDR3 loop spans 14 amino acids. The CDR3 region is CASRLRQAGEPQHF. In nucleotides, the CDR3 is TGTGCCAGTAGATTAAGACAGGCCGGGGAGCCCCAGCATTTT.